This TCR beta chain was sequenced during a study of blood T cell repertoires in COVID-19. Study as a whole: Both acute and convalescent COVID-19 samples were obtained from the United States, Italy and Spain. In each case, the material was cDNA or gDNA derived from T cells, B-cell-depleted T cells, or PBMCs.

V dropped 4 bases and J dropped 5; count of bases not matched to a gene: 9. The CDR3 length is 16 residues. The germline CDR1 and CDR2 sequences are SGDLS and YYNGEE. Per the authors' pipeline: Reference gene primer amplification gave estimated nucleated cell counts. Assay used: immunoSEQ multiplex PCR; TCRdb lists only in-frame clones, some missing. Clone size and the V and J calls come from that table; the DNA yielded D and trimming. The data show roughly 100,000 clones, 75% to 90% seen once. The rearrangement joins TRBV9 to TRBJ2-1; 10 bases line up with TRBD1. The sample was peripheral blood. This TCR was recovered from a man aged 80 or over with acute or convalescent COVID-19. The CDR3 reads CASSFAGQGLDNEQFF. The CDR3 nucleotides read TGTGCCAGCAGCTTTGCGGGACAGGGGCTCGACAATGAGCAGTTCTTC.